These 22 T cell receptor beta chains were all obtained from the same sample, sequenced in a study of CD8 T cells in ankylosing spondylitis. General observations from the study: Made up of under ten highly homologous variants, a TCR beta motif appeared characteristic of ankylosing spondylitis blood.

TCRdb reanalysed the 5' RACE reads using MiXCR and keeps one entry per CDR3 protein. The table lists about 800,000 distinct CDR3 sequences, about 10% of them singletons. These receptors are not linked to any known antigen. Sequencing was done on a sample of blood, either unsorted or a sorted T cell fraction (not recorded which). These receptor sequences come from a male donor with ankylosing spondylitis.

Ten or more counts support this clonotype. The chain uses TRBV20-1 and TRBJ1-1, with D hard to call. Germline lookup yields CDR1 DFQATT and CDR2 SNEGSKA (reference sequence). This CDR3 contains 13 residues. The V and J ends lost 3 bases and 2 bases respectively, with 10 bases between them. The CDR3 region is CSARRDPNTEAFF. CDR3 DNA sequence: TGCAGTGCTAGGAGGGATCCTAACACTGAAGCTTTCTTT.

This clonotype was picked up a small number of times. This chain connects TRBV6-5 to TRBJ2-5, with unresolved D. The CDR3 consists of 14 residues. CDR1 and CDR2 from the germline V gene are MNHEY and SVGAGI. V shed 1 base and J shed 4 bases, with 10 bases lying between them. The CDR3 sequence: CASSYWEKAETQYF. CDR3 bases: TGTGCCAGCAGTTACTGGGAAAAGGCAGAGACCCAGTACTTC.

The chain is built from TRBV6-2 or TRBV6-3 and TRBJ1-5, with D possibly TRBD1 on 5 matching bases. The length of the CDR3 is 18 residues. Trimming stripped 8 bases from V and 6 bases from J, with 29 bases between. CDR1 MNHEY and CDR2 SVGEGT come from the germline V gene. The CDR3 sequence: CASQPTPVSGRWGQPQHF. CDR3 DNA sequence: TGTGCCAGCCAACCCACCCCCGTTTCAGGGAGGTGGGGTCAGCCCCAGCATTTT.

This chain joins TRBV20-1 and TRBJ2-1, with 7 bases that match TRBD2. The V segment lost 4 bases and the J segment 8 bases; nucleotides outside the gene matches: 11. The CDR3 runs 14 residues. Germline CDR1 and CDR2: DFQATT and SNEGSKA (reference sequence). CDR3 sequence reads: CSANKRGVGYEQFF. CDR3 sequence (DNA): TGCAGTGCTAATAAACGGGGGGTAGGTTATGAGCAGTTCTTC.

This chain links TRBV5-1 with TRBJ1-2; 11 bases map to TRBD1. V lost 1 base, J lost 4 bases, and 3 bases stayed unmatched. CDR1 and CDR2 from the germline V gene are SGHRS and YFSETQ. The CDR3 runs 15 residues. The CDR3 reads CASSLNGQGAYGYTF. The CDR3 nucleotides are TGCGCCAGCAGCTTGAACGGACAGGGGGCCTATGGCTACACCTTC. The full variable domain, its missing parts supplied by reference TRBV5-1 and TRBJ1-2, is KAGVTQTPRYLIKTRGQQVTLSCSPISGHRSVSWYQQTPGQGLQFLFEYFSETQRNKGNFPGRFSGRQFSNSRSEMNVSTLELGDSALYLCASSLNGQGAYGYTFGSGTRLTVV.

This clonotype appeared a few times. This rearrangement joins TRBV29-1 to TRBJ2-3, with TRBD2 as a possible D gene (6 bases). This CDR3 has 14 amino acids. From germline, CDR1 is SQVTM and CDR2 ANQGSEA. V was pared by 3 bases and J by 3 bases, with 13 bases between. The DNA for the CDR3 is TGCAGCGTTGATACGGGAGTGGGTACAGATACGCAGTATTTT. It is translated as CSVDTGVGTDTQYF.

This clonotype occurred many times. The chain joins TRBV5-1 to TRBJ1-1; D is undetermined. Between the trimmed V and J ends, which lost 6 bases and 7 bases, there was a span of 19 bases. This CDR3 comprises 14 residues. Germline CDR1 is SGHRS and CDR2 is YFSETQ. In DNA, the CDR3 is TGCGCCAGCAAATCCAGTTCGACCTACCGTGAAGCTTTCTTT. This gives the protein CASKSSSTYREAFF.

The chain carries TRBV30 and TRBJ2-7; TRBD1 agrees at 9 bases. Per the germline V gene, CDR1 is GTSNPN and CDR2 is SVGIG (reference sequence). The CDR3 consists of 13 residues. V dropped 7 bases and J dropped 7; count of bases not matched to a gene: 11. CDR3 protein: CASQLGQGREQYF. The CDR3 bases are TGTGCCTCTCAACTCGGACAGGGGCGGGAGCAGTACTTC.

This clonotype has ten or more counts. The chain is built from TRBV15 and TRBJ1-2; D gene unclear. V was pared by 4 bases and J by 4 bases, with 13 bases between. This CDR3 is built from 14 residues. Germline loops: CDR1 LNHNV, CDR2 YYDKDF (reference sequence). The chain's CDR3 is CATSMAPVGYGYTF. The DNA of the CDR3 is TGTGCCACCAGCATGGCCCCGGTAGGCTATGGCTACACCTTC.

This clonotype was seen a few times. The genes are TRBV20-1 and TRBJ2-7; tentative D call: TRBD1 (6 bases). The CDR3 consists of 15 residues. CDR1 and CDR2 from the germline V gene are DFQATT and SNEGSKA (reference sequence). V dropped 0 bases and J dropped 2 bases, with 14 bases sitting between them. The CDR3 region is CSARDRRDMTYEQYF. The CDR3 nucleotides are TGCAGTGCTAGAGATCGTCGGGACATGACCTACGAGCAGTACTTC.

V and J are TRBV11-2 and TRBJ1-5, with D possibly matching TRBD1 (5 bases). Trimming shortened V by 3 bases and J by 7 bases, and 22 bases separated the two germline ends. The germline CDR1 and CDR2 sequences are SGHAT and FQNNGV. The CDR3 spans 17 residues. The CDR3 protein is CASSLIQVWAGIQPQHF. The CDR3 DNA sequence: TGTGCCAGCAGCTTGATACAGGTTTGGGCTGGGATCCAGCCCCAGCATTTT.

This chain connects TRBV10-3 to TRBJ2-3, with D perhaps matching TRBD2 (6 bases). Germline CDR1 reads ENHRY; CDR2 reads SYGVKD. The V end lost 3 bases, the J end lost 6 bases, and 10 bases lay between the germline ends. This CDR3 contains 13 residues. DNA of the CDR3: TGTGCCATCAGTGACCCTGGGAGGGATACGCAGTATTTT. Translated, it gives CAISDPGRDTQYF.

The chain carries TRBV5-1 and TRBJ2-7; D perhaps matches TRBD1 (6 bases). The V gene's germline CDR1 is SGHRS and CDR2 YFSETQ. CDR3 length: 14 amino acids. V gave up 4 bases and J gave up 2 bases, with 13 bases separating them. The CDR3 reads CASSRTEPTYEQYF. DNA of the CDR3: TGCGCCAGCAGCCGGACAGAACCTACCTACGAGCAGTACTTC.

There are many counts of this clonotype. J is TRBJ2-3 and V is TRBV12-3 or TRBV12-4; D gene ambiguous. The V end was cut by 1 base, the J end by 7 bases, with 6 bases between. The CDR3 runs to 12 residues. CDR3 loop: CASSLVGYTQYF. CDR3 nucleotide sequence: TGTGCCAGCAGTTTAGTCGGCTATACGCAGTATTTT.

Only a few counts were recorded for this clonotype. This chain joins TRBV7-2 and TRBJ2-2, with D tentatively TRBD2 (5 bases). Trimming took 5 bases from V and 5 from J, leaving 12 bases between them. Germline V gene sequence: CDR1 SGHTA, CDR2 FQGNSA. CDR3 size: 14 residues. Here the CDR3 reads CASSILLATGELFF. The CDR3 nucleotides are TGTGCCAGCAGCATTTTGCTAGCAACCGGGGAGCTGTTTTTT.

The chain has TRBV7-2 and TRBJ1-4; 8 nucleotides line up with TRBD1. This CDR3 spans 14 amino acids. Trimming took 3 bases from V and 8 from J; bases not matched to a gene: 5. Looked up from germline, CDR1 is SGHTA and CDR2 is FQGNSA. In nucleotides, the CDR3 is TGTGCCAGCAGCTTGGACAGGGCCTTGGAAAAACTGTTTTTT. Translation gives CASSLDRALEKLFF.

The chain joins TRBV10-3 to TRBJ1-3; 7 nucleotides agree with TRBD1. CDR3 length equals 15 residues. V was clipped by 4 bases and J by 2 bases; unmatched bases: 5. Looked up from germline, CDR1 is ENHRY and CDR2 is SYGVKD. CDR3 sequence reads: CAISAQGSTGNTIYF. The CDR3 nucleotides are TGTGCCATCAGTGCACAGGGGAGCACTGGAAACACCATATATTTT.

The chain links TRBV4-1 to TRBJ2-5; the match to TRBD2 covers 8 bases. The CDR3 length is 16 residues. Looked up from germline, CDR1 is MGHRA and CDR2 is YSYEKL. After removal of 1 base from V and 2 bases from J, the junction contained 6 bases not matched to a gene. The CDR3 loop reads CASSQVGLGWQETQYF. The CDR3 DNA reads TGCGCCAGCAGCCAAGTGGGACTAGGGTGGCAAGAGACCCAGTACTTC.

About this clonotype: Compared with germline, one end of the junction differs, possibly owing to a read error. The CDR3 nucleotides are TGTGCCATTCCTGTTTGGAGGTCTGAAGCTTTATTT. Translation: CAIPVWRSEALF. The chain has TRBV10-3 and TRBJ1-1; D is undetermined. The CDR3 is 12 residues long. Germline-derived CDR1 and CDR2 are ENHRY and SYGVKD.

This clonotype was observed a handful of times. V is TRBV5-1 and J is TRBJ1-2; TRBD1 matches at 12 bases. The CDR3 length is 13 residues. Unmatched junction bases numbered 2, after V lost 4 bases and J lost 7 bases. The germline V gene has CDR1 SGHRS and CDR2 YFSETQ. CDR3 region: CASSTGQGAGYTF. The CDR3 coding sequence is TGCGCCAGCAGCACGGGACAGGGGGCTGGCTACACCTTC. Supplemented by reference TRBV5-1 and TRBJ1-2, the full variable domain reads KAGVTQTPRYLIKTRGQQVTLSCSPISGHRSVSWYQQTPGQGLQFLFEYFSETQRNKGNFPGRFSGRQFSNSRSEMNVSTLELGDSALYLCASSTGQGAGYTFGSGTRLTVV.

This clonotype was picked up a small number of times. The chain uses TRBV15 and TRBJ2-7; D is tentatively TRBD1 or TRBD2 (6 bases each). The CDR3 has 13 amino acids. The germline V gene encodes CDR1 LNHNV and CDR2 YYDKDF (reference sequence). V shed 5 bases and J shed 3 bases, with 11 bases lying between them. In DNA, the CDR3 is TGTGCCACCAGCCGAGGGGGGTTCTACGAGCAGTACTTC. It specifies CATSRGGFYEQYF.

This clonotype was detected a few times. The chain employs TRBV30 and TRBJ2-5; D not certain. The CDR3 consists of 15 residues. Trimming left V 2 bases short and J 4 bases short, with 17 bases between. Per the germline V gene, CDR1 is GTSNPN and CDR2 is SVGIG (reference sequence). Written as DNA, the CDR3 is TGTGCCTGGAGTCGGCGAGGAACGACGCGAGAGACCCAGTACTTC. Amino acids: CAWSRRGTTRETQYF. The complete variable domain, with remaining parts taken from reference TRBV30 and TRBJ2-5, reads SQTIHQWPATLVQPVGSPLSLECTVEGTSNPNLYWYRQAAGRGLQLLFYSVGIGQISSEVPQNLSASRPQDRQFILSSKKLLLSDSGFYLCAWSRRGTTRETQYFGPGTRLLVL.